The 24 T cell receptor beta chains given below trace back to one sample, sequenced in a study of cytomegalovirus exposure and HLA in healthy donors. Primers included in the PCR were 60 Vbeta and 13 Jbeta primers. Using immunoSEQ multiplex PCR, the repertoire was profiled, and TCRdb retains in-frame clones only, with some absent. The sample lists under 200,000 clones; more than 65% were seen once. The sequencing sample was made of PBMCs. These receptors were obtained from a woman aged 25 to 39 in good health and CMV-seronegative.

This clone has a handful of counts. The chain is built from TRBV5-4 and TRBJ2-5; 16 nucleotides agree with TRBD2. V lost 3 bases to trimming and J lost 5 bases; unmatched junction nucleotides: 4. The V gene's germline CDR1 is SGHNT and CDR2 YYREEE (reference sequence). The CDR3 runs to 16 residues. CDR3 coding DNA: TGTGCCAGCAGCTGGGGACTAGCGGGAGGGCGGGAGACCCAGTACTTC. This translates into CASSWGLAGGRETQYF.

The chain combines TRBV4-1 with TRBJ1-4; D is perhaps TRBD1 (5 bases). Germline V gives CDR1 MGHRA, CDR2 YSYEKL. CDR3 length: 16 amino acids. Trimming took 7 bases from V and 2 from J, leaving 17 bases between them. The chain's CDR3 is CASNRGAGGTNEKLFF. The CDR3 coding sequence is TGCGCCAGCAACAGAGGGGCTGGGGGGACTAATGAAAAACTGTTTTTT.

This chain uses TRBV9 with TRBJ2-5; 16 positions agree with TRBD2. The ends lost 2 bases at V and 4 bases at J; junction bases unmatched: 5. Germline V gene sequence: CDR1 SGDLS, CDR2 YYNGEE. The CDR3 has 17 residues. Here the CDR3 reads CASSVGLAGGPGETQYF. DNA of the CDR3: TGTGCCAGCAGCGTGGGACTAGCGGGGGGGCCAGGAGAGACCCAGTACTTC.

A note on this clone: The junction departs from germline at one end; a sequencing error may be responsible. The chain joins TRBV19 to TRBJ2-7; 7 bases match TRBD2. Germline CDR1 and CDR2: LNHDA and SQIVND (reference sequence). The CDR3 extends over 14 amino acids. The CDR3 protein is CATSMGGRAYEQYF. The CDR3 region has the DNA TGTGCCACTAGTATGGGAGGGAGGGCCTACGAGCAGTACTTC.

Points on this clone: Germline and junction disagree at one end, which may indicate a read error. The chain carries TRBV6-5 and TRBJ2-3, with D perhaps TRBD1 (6 bases). The germline CDR1 and CDR2 sequences are MNHEY and SVGAGI. This CDR3 spans 15 amino acids. The CDR3 loop is CSRTGTRIITDTQYF. The CDR3 DNA reads as TGCTCTAGAACAGGGACCCGAATAATCACAGATACGCAGTATTTT.

This clone appeared once. The chain has TRBV5-1 and TRBJ2-7, with unresolved D. Trimming took 4 bases from V and 2 from J, leaving 13 bases between them. CDR1 is SGHRS, CDR2 YFSETQ, per germline. The CDR3 extends over 14 amino acids. CDR3 in DNA: TGCGCCAGCAGCCCGGCGGTCAACACCTACGAGCAGTACTTC. It is translated as CASSPAVNTYEQYF.

V usage is TRBV25-1 and J usage is TRBJ1-6, with 8 bases fitting TRBD1. In germline, CDR1 is MGHDK, CDR2 SYGVNS. V dropped 3 bases and J dropped 7; count of bases not matched to a gene: 8. The CDR3 has 16 amino acids. The CDR3 nucleotides read TGTGCCAGCAGTGATCTCGACAGGGGATTCAATTCACCCCTCCACTTT. This gives the protein CASSDLDRGFNSPLHF.

V usage is TRBV18 and J usage is TRBJ2-5; D not certain. Germline V gives CDR1 KGHSH, CDR2 LQKENI. This CDR3 comprises 13 residues. Between the trimmed V and J ends, which lost 4 bases and 2 bases, there was a span of 8 bases. CDR3 nucleotide sequence: TGTGCCAGCTCACAATCGCTACAAGAGACCCAGTACTTC. This encodes CASSQSLQETQYF.

This clone was counted only a few times. The chain joins TRBV9 to TRBJ2-7, with D maybe TRBD2 (6 bases). The CDR3 contains 14 residues. Trimming shortened V by 0 bases and J by 2 bases, and 9 bases separated the two germline ends. Germline CDR1 and CDR2: SGDLS and YYNGEE. The CDR3 bases are TGTGCCAGCAGCGTAGGAGCGGGTACCTACGAGCAGTACTTC. Encoded protein: CASSVGAGTYEQYF.

This clone is a singleton in its sample. This chain connects TRBV23-1 to TRBJ1-2; 8 positions match TRBD1. TRBV23-1 is placed among ORFs of uncertain function. With 4 bases clipped from V and 2 bases from J, the junction kept 3 bases outside the gene matches. There are 14 residues in the CDR3. The CDR3 sequence is CASSLDRVNYGYTF. CDR3 coding DNA: TGCGCCAGCAGTCTGGACAGGGTGAACTATGGCTACACCTTC.

The chain employs TRBV5-1 and TRBJ2-5; perhaps TRBD2 as D (5 bases). The end of the DNA aligns better with TRBJ2-7, so the J call may be wrong. The CDR3 has 12 amino acids. Germline V CDR1 and CDR2: SGHRS, YFSETQ. CDR3: CASSLGEYEQYF. The CDR3 nucleotides are TGCGCCAGCAGCTTGGGGGAGTACGAGCAGTACTTC.

This clone appeared a few times. This chain connects TRBV5-1 to TRBJ2-5; 7 bases agree with TRBD2. The end of the DNA fits TRBJ2-7 better, so the J call may be wrong. The CDR3 is 16 amino acids. Germline CDR1 and CDR2: SGHRS and YFSETQ. The CDR3 DNA is TGCGCCAGCAGCCTTGAGCCCAGCGGGGCCTCCTACGAGCAGTACTTC. It specifies CASSLEPSGASYEQYF.

The chain recombines TRBV5-5 with TRBJ1-2; the match to TRBD1 covers 7 bases. The germline V gene has CDR1 SGHKS and CDR2 YYEKEE (reference sequence). Trimming took 2 bases from V and 8 from J; bases not matched to a gene: 6. The CDR3 extends over 13 amino acids. CDR3 sequence (DNA): TGTGCCAGCAGCTTCTGGACAGGACAAGGCTACACCTTC. Translated: CASSFWTGQGYTF. Variable domain in full (rest from reference TRBV5-5 and TRBJ1-2): DAGVTQSPTHLIKTRGQQVTLRCSPISGHKSVSWYQQVLGQGPQFIFQYYEKEERGRGNFPDRFSARQFPNYSSELNVNALLLGDSALYLCASSFWTGQGYTFGSGTRLTVV.

Remarks on this clone: This is likely a read error, given that the CDR3 carries no conserved phenylalanine or tryptophan at its end. J is TRBJ1-4 and V is TRBV5-6, with D possibly matching TRBD1 (5 bases). The CDR3 is made up of 14 amino acids. V lost 1 base and J lost 2, with 6 bases in between. Germline-derived CDR1 and CDR2 are SGHDT and YYEEEE. The CDR3 DNA is TGTGCCAGCAGCTTGCGGGGGACTAATGAAAAACTGTTTCTT. The encoded protein is CASSLRGTNEKLFL.

The chain links TRBV5-1 to TRBJ1-2; weak D call: TRBD1 (5 bases). This CDR3 has 16 residues. The germline gives CDR1 SGHRS, CDR2 YFSETQ. Trimming took off 6 bases at V and 3 bases at J, with 21 bases between the two ends. The CDR3 DNA reads as TGCGCCAGCACCGATTTGGGGGGGACGACGGACTATGGCTACACCTTC. As protein: CASTDLGGTTDYGYTF.

V usage is TRBV2 and J usage is TRBJ1-1; D gene uncertain. The CDR3 totals 16 residues. The germline V and J ends were trimmed by 0 bases and 0 bases, with 11 bases remaining between them. Per the germline V gene, CDR1 is SNHLY and CDR2 is FYNNEI. This CDR3 is CASSEALWALNTEAFF. CDR3 bases: TGTGCCAGCAGTGAAGCGCTTTGGGCTCTGAACACTGAAGCTTTCTTT.

This chain uses TRBV5-5 with TRBJ1-3; TRBD1 is a possible D gene (5 bases). The CDR3 runs to 16 residues. V gave up 4 bases and J gave up 2 bases, with 16 bases separating them. The V gene's germline CDR1 is SGHKS and CDR2 YYEKEE (reference sequence). DNA for the CDR3: TGTGCCAGCAGCGGGTATACAGGTGTAACTGGAAACACCATATATTTT. This encodes CASSGYTGVTGNTIYF.

The DNA for the CDR3 is TGTGCCAGCAGCTTAGGACAGGGCTTAAATGAAAAACTGTTTTTT. This gives the protein CASSLGQGLNEKLFF. The V gene is TRBV7-3, the J gene TRBJ1-4; TRBD1 aligns across 8 bases. The germline V gene encodes CDR1 SGHTA and CDR2 FQGTGA. This CDR3 region has 15 residues. Germline trimming cut 2 bases from V and 5 bases from J; bases unmatched to any gene: 4.

The rearrangement uses TRBV6-1 and TRBJ2-7; unclear D gene. The CDR3 loop spans 13 amino acids. Trimming removed 6 bases at V and 5 bases at J, with 14 bases between. Looked up from germline, CDR1 is MNHNS and CDR2 is SASEGT. The CDR3 region is CASRSTGFHEQYF. As DNA, the CDR3 is TGTGCCAGCAGATCGACTGGATTCCACGAGCAGTACTTC.

This clone appeared many times. The V call is TRBV6-1, the J call TRBJ1-4; 11 nucleotides align to TRBD1. J lost 6 bases, V lost 1 base, and 1 base had no gene match. The CDR3 has 15 amino acids. Germline V gene sequence: CDR1 MNHNS, CDR2 SASEGT. The CDR3 sequence is CASSEGTGGYEKLFF. The CDR3 bases are TGTGCCAGCAGTGAAGGGACAGGGGGCTATGAAAAACTGTTTTTT.

The chain links TRBV4-2 to TRBJ2-1; 11 positions match TRBD2. Trimming removed 3 bases from V and 4 bases from J; junction bases left unmatched: 8. Germline lookup yields CDR1 LGHNA and CDR2 YNFKEQ. The CDR3 length is 17 residues. Here the CDR3 DNA reads TGTGCCAGCAGCCAGGGGATAGCGGGGGGGACGTACAATGAGCAGTTCTTC. Translation: CASSQGIAGGTYNEQFF.

The chain joins TRBV7-9 to TRBJ2-4; D is unresolved. The CDR3 is 12 amino acids. V shed 2 bases and J shed 8 bases, with 7 bases lying between them. Germline values: CDR1 SEHNR, CDR2 FQNEAQ (reference sequence). The DNA of the CDR3 is TGTGCCAGCAGCTTATCGGTAGACATTCAGTACTTC. Translation: CASSLSVDIQYF.

The CDR3 sequence is CATHRGISGNTIYF. The CDR3 region has the DNA TGTGCCACCCACCGGGGGATCTCTGGAAACACCATATATTTT. V usage is TRBV2 and J usage is TRBJ1-3, with TRBD1 as a possible D gene (5 bases). Germline CDR1 reads SNHLY; CDR2 reads FYNNEI. V lost 10 bases and J lost 0, with 13 bases in between. This CDR3 has 14 residues.

This clone was observed a single time. The V gene is TRBV4-1, the J gene TRBJ2-5, with D perhaps TRBD2 (6 bases). The CDR3 has 16 amino acids. Trimming shortened V by 4 bases and J by 1 base, and 16 bases separated the two germline ends. Germline CDR1 and CDR2: MGHRA and YSYEKL. CDR3 residues: CASSLRGGVPQETQYF. For the CDR3, the DNA is TGCGCCAGCAGCCTCCGGGGCGGGGTGCCCCAAGAGACCCAGTACTTC.